These 31 T cell receptor beta chains came from one sample sequenced in a study of cytomegalovirus exposure and HLA in healthy donors. Vbeta (60) and Jbeta (13) primers were used in the PCR. The repertoire was sequenced with immunoSEQ multiplex PCR; TCRdb's copy has only in-frame clones and lacks some. The sample records some 160,000 clones, 86% being singletons. Sequencing was carried out using PBMCs. Source of these receptors: a woman aged 18-29 years in good health and CMV-seronegative.

V gene TRBV6-6 combines with J gene TRBJ2-6; 7 nucleotides line up with TRBD1. J lost 1 base, V lost 0 bases, and 0 bases had no gene match. CDR3 size: 16 residues. Germline CDR1 MNHNY, CDR2 SVGAGI (reference sequence). The CDR3 DNA reads TGTGCCAGCAGTTACTCGGGACAGTCTGGGGCCAACGTCCTGACTTTC. As protein: CASSYSGQSGANVLTF.

This clone was counted a few times. The germline gene is not matched at one end of the junction; a read error may be the cause. The rearrangement joins TRBV7-7 to TRBJ2-2; 7 bases align to TRBD2. Germline-derived CDR1 and CDR2 are SSHAT and FNYEAQ (reference sequence). The CDR3 covers 15 residues. The CDR3 coding sequence is TGTGCTAGCAGCTCCAGCGGGGCGAACACCGGGGAGCTGTTTTTT. Translating gives CASSSSGANTGELFF. The full variable domain, completed using reference TRBV7-7 and TRBJ2-2, is GAGVSQSPRYKVTKRGQDVTLRCDPISSHATLYWYQQALGQGPEFLTYFNYEAQPDKSGLPSDRFSAERPEGSISTLTIQRTEQRDSAMYRCASSSSGANTGELFFGEGSRLTVL.

The J gene is TRBJ2-1, the V gene TRBV5-1; TRBD2 matches at 7 bases. The CDR3 is made up of 15 amino acids. The V segment lost 0 bases and the J segment 3 bases; nucleotides outside the gene matches: 3. The germline V gene encodes CDR1 SGHRS and CDR2 YFSETQ. The CDR3 coding sequence is TGCGCCAGCAGCTTGGTTGGGGAGGGCTACAATGAGCAGTTCTTC. Translation: CASSLVGEGYNEQFF.

This chain links TRBV5-1 with TRBJ1-2; D is perhaps TRBD1 (5 bases). Germline V gene data show CDR1 as SGHRS and CDR2 as YFSETQ. This CDR3 is built from 12 residues. V was pared by 7 bases and J by 3 bases, with 10 bases between. CDR3 in amino acids: CASSWGDYGYTF. CDR3 bases: TGCGCCAGCTCCTGGGGGGACTATGGCTACACCTTC.

The chain links TRBV7-2 to TRBJ1-3, with 8 bases identical to TRBD1. This CDR3 has 17 amino acids. Germline loops: CDR1 SGHTA, CDR2 FQGNSA. V was pared by 2 bases and J by 4 bases, with 10 bases of the junction left unmatched. The CDR3 reads CASSLTGTGYTGNTIYF. CDR3 nucleotide sequence: TGTGCCAGCAGCTTAACCGGGACAGGCTATACGGGAAACACCATATATTTT.

The rearrangement links TRBV6-5 to TRBJ1-3; 7 bases are a match to TRBD1. CDR3 length equals 16 residues. Germline V lookup: CDR1 MNHEY, CDR2 SVGAGI. V was pared by 4 bases and J by 2 bases, with 8 bases of the junction left unmatched. The CDR3 DNA is TGTGCCAGCAGTTCGACCCCGACAGGGACTGGAAACACCATATATTTT. Translating gives CASSSTPTGTGNTIYF.

The rearrangement uses TRBV7-9 and TRBJ2-1, with 10 positions matching TRBD2. The germline gives CDR1 SEHNR, CDR2 FQNEAQ (reference sequence). The CDR3 spans 14 residues. V lost 7 bases, J lost 6 bases, and 6 bases stayed unmatched. CDR3: CASNRPSGGNEQFF. CDR3 DNA sequence: TGTGCCAGCAATCGGCCTAGCGGGGGCAATGAGCAGTTCTTC. Combining the CDR3 with reference TRBV7-9 and TRBJ2-1 gives the whole variable domain DTGVSQNPRHKITKRGQNVTFRCDPISEHNRLYWYRQTLGQGPEFLTYFQNEAQLEKSRLLSDRFSAERPKGSFSTLEIQRTEQGDSAMYLCASNRPSGGNEQFFGPGTRLTVL.

The chain has TRBV27 and TRBJ1-5; D ambiguous. Germline assignment: CDR1 MNHEY and CDR2 SMNVEV (reference sequence). The length of the CDR3 is 13 residues. Trimming removed 1 base from V and 5 bases from J, with 6 bases in between. The DNA for the CDR3 is TGTGCCAGCAGTTTATGGAGGGATCAGCCCCAGCATTTT. Protein: CASSLWRDQPQHF.

This clone was counted only a few times. V usage is TRBV6-5 and J usage is TRBJ1-3, with D maybe TRBD1 (5 bases). Trimming removed 3 bases from V and 2 bases from J, with 14 bases in between. The CDR3 runs 16 residues. CDR1 is MNHEY, CDR2 SVGAGI, per germline. The CDR3 region is CASSYRGGGAGNTIYF. CDR3 nucleotide sequence: TGTGCCAGCAGTTATAGAGGTGGGGGGGCTGGAAACACCATATATTTT.

This chain links TRBV7-9 with TRBJ2-7; TRBD2 might be the D (5 bases). The CDR3 consists of 16 residues. The V gene's germline CDR1 is SEHNR and CDR2 FQNEAQ (reference sequence). Deletions cut 4 bases from V and 4 bases from J, with 20 bases between. As DNA, the CDR3 is TGTGCCAGCAGCTCCGGATTCAGCGGTCTTTCTTACGAGCAGTACTTC. This sequence encodes CASSSGFSGLSYEQYF.

This rearrangement joins TRBV30 to TRBJ2-7, with D perhaps TRBD1 (5 bases). CDR1 and CDR2 (germline): GTSNPN, SVGIG (reference sequence). V lost 1 base, J lost 5 bases, and 9 bases lay in between. The CDR3 loop spans 12 amino acids. DNA of the CDR3: TGTGCCTGGAGTGAACAGGCCCACGAGCAGTACTTC. Translation gives CAWSEQAHEQYF.

The genes are TRBV7-3 and TRBJ1-1; no firm D call. The CDR3 runs 14 residues. Per germline, CDR1 SGHTA and CDR2 FQGTGA. V lost 1 base and J 4 bases, leaving 10 bases between the germline ends. The CDR3, as DNA: TGTGCCAGCAGCTTAAGAGGTATTGGCACTGAAGCTTTCTTT. Encoded protein: CASSLRGIGTEAFF.

Of note for this clone: Other nucleotide sequences from this sample produce the same CDR3. V gene TRBV5-4 combines with J gene TRBJ1-2; 9 bases fit TRBD1. The CDR3 is 15 residues long. Germline-derived CDR1 and CDR2 are SGHNT and YYREEE (reference sequence). The ends lost 2 bases at V and 3 bases at J; junction bases unmatched: 5. CDR3 protein: CASSFLDRGDYGYTF. The CDR3 DNA reads TGTGCCAGCAGCTTCTTGGACAGGGGAGACTATGGCTACACCTTC.

The rearrangement uses TRBV6-5 and TRBJ2-7, with D maybe TRBD2 (5 bases). The CDR3 extends over 14 amino acids. CDR1 and CDR2 from the germline V gene are MNHEY and SVGAGI. V was clipped by 4 bases and J by 0 bases, with 10 bases between them. The CDR3 region has the DNA TGTGCCAGCAGTTTGAGCGGTTCCTCCTACGAGCAGTACTTC. This gives the protein CASSLSGSSYEQYF.

This clone was counted once. V gene TRBV30 combines with J gene TRBJ2-2, with 8 nucleotides matching TRBD2. This CDR3 has 14 residues. The V and J ends lost 2 bases and 3 bases, in that order; junction bases with no gene match: 2. Germline values: CDR1 GTSNPN, CDR2 SVGIG (reference sequence). The CDR3 protein is CAWSRGGHTGELFF. CDR3 coding DNA: TGTGCCTGGAGTCGGGGGGGCCACACCGGGGAGCTGTTTTTT.

The chain links TRBV5-1 to TRBJ1-2; tentatively, D is TRBD1 (6 bases). This CDR3 is 18 amino acids long. CDR1 is SGHRS and CDR2 is YFSETQ in the germline V gene. Between the trimmed V and J ends, which lost 1 base and 4 bases, there was a span of 23 bases. CDR3 bases: TGCGCCAGCAGCTTGAGTAGAACAGGCCGTGGGGGGGCCTATGGCTACACCTTC. Protein product: CASSLSRTGRGGAYGYTF.

The chain carries TRBV28 and TRBJ2-7; 8 bases fit TRBD2. V lost 4 bases, J lost 4 bases, and 6 bases stayed unmatched. The CDR3 totals 14 residues. Looked up from germline, CDR1 is MDHEN and CDR2 is SYDVKM. The CDR3 is CASSSGAGEYEQYF. The CDR3 DNA reads as TGTGCCAGCAGTTCGGGAGCGGGAGAGTACGAGCAGTACTTC.

This clone showed up just once. The rearrangement links TRBV27 to TRBJ2-7; 11 nucleotides agree with TRBD1. V lost 6 bases, J lost 7 bases, and 8 bases stayed unmatched. The CDR3 runs to 14 residues. CDR1 and CDR2 (germline): MNHEY, SMNVEV (reference sequence). The CDR3 protein is CASSPGQGGREQYF. The CDR3 region has the DNA TGTGCCAGCAGCCCGGGACAGGGGGGGCGGGAGCAGTACTTC.

This clone was recorded only once. This sequence joins TRBV20-1 and TRBJ2-1; D gene unclear. Trimming cost V 5 bases and J 8 bases, with 7 bases left between them. This CDR3 region has 10 residues. Germline CDR1 is DFQATT and CDR2 is SNEGSKA (reference sequence). CDR3 in amino acids: CSAFRDEQFF. In DNA, the CDR3 is TGCAGTGCTTTCCGGGATGAGCAGTTCTTC.

On this clone itself: The junction departs from the called germline gene at one end, perhaps through a read error. Within the sample, other DNA sequences also encode this same CDR3. The chain joins TRBV2 to TRBJ1-6; D perhaps matches TRBD1 (5 bases). The germline V gene encodes CDR1 SNHLY and CDR2 FYNNEI. The CDR3 contains 17 residues. CDR3 in amino acids: CASRTSRLGRTNSPLHF. DNA of the CDR3: TGCGCCAGCAGAACCTCTCGGCTGGGGCGGACTAATTCACCCCTCCACTTT.

The CDR3 here is CASSPLGGRGSKNIQYF. CDR3 sequence (DNA): TGTGCCAGTAGTCCTCTCGGGGGGCGCGGGTCCAAAAACATTCAGTACTTC. This sequence joins TRBV19 and TRBJ2-4; tentative D call: TRBD2 (7 bases). Germline lookup yields CDR1 LNHDA and CDR2 SQIVND (reference sequence). V lost 5 bases and J 2 bases, leaving 19 bases between the germline ends. The CDR3 spans 17 residues.

The genes are TRBV11-2 and TRBJ2-3; 9 bases are shared with TRBD2. Germline CDR1 SGHAT, CDR2 FQNNGV. The junction had 5 bases not matched to a gene; V was cut back by 5 bases and J by 5 bases. The CDR3 contains 14 residues. CDR3 DNA: TGTGCCAGCAGCACAGCGGGAGGTGAAGATACGCAGTATTTT. It codes for CASSTAGGEDTQYF.

The chain links TRBV19 to TRBJ2-7; 9 bases match TRBD1. V was pared by 7 bases and J by 1 base, with 5 bases of the junction left unmatched. The CDR3 runs to 14 residues. CDR1 LNHDA and CDR2 SQIVND come from the germline V gene (reference sequence). The CDR3 DNA reads as TGTGCCAGTACCCCCGGGACAGGGTCCTACGAGCAGTACTTC. As protein: CASTPGTGSYEQYF.

The rearrangement uses TRBV10-3 and TRBJ1-4, with 9 bases identical to TRBD1. Germline V gene data show CDR1 as ENHRY and CDR2 as SYGVKD. Trimming removed 11 bases from V and 4 bases from J; junction bases left unmatched: 5. CDR3 length equals 13 residues. CDR3 nucleotides: TGTGCCGCCGGGGACAGGGATAATGAAAAACTGTTTTTT. It is translated as CAAGDRDNEKLFF.

V is TRBV7-6 and J is TRBJ2-7; possible D gene TRBD1, 5 bases. CDR1 and CDR2 from the germline V gene are SGHVS and FNYEAQ. CDR3 length: 15 amino acids. V gave up 2 bases and J gave up 6 bases, with 17 bases separating them. CDR3 sequence: CASSLTGQGLSEQYF. CDR3 in DNA: TGTGCCAGCAGCTTAACAGGCCAGGGTTTATCCGAGCAGTACTTC.

V usage is TRBV19 and J usage is TRBJ2-1; 12 bases agree with TRBD2. Germline V lookup: CDR1 LNHDA, CDR2 SQIVND (reference sequence). The CDR3 length is 19 residues. With 5 bases clipped from V and 0 bases from J, the junction kept 11 bases outside the gene matches. The CDR3 protein is CASSQLAGGRASSYNEQFF. As DNA, the CDR3 is TGTGCCAGTAGTCAACTAGCGGGAGGTCGGGCTAGCTCCTACAATGAGCAGTTCTTC.

This chain's CDR3 is CASRYGLAVYNEQFF. The CDR3 nucleotides read TGTGCCAGCAGATACGGACTAGCGGTATACAATGAGCAGTTCTTC. The V gene is TRBV11-2, the J gene TRBJ2-1; TRBD2 matches at 10 bases. V shed 6 bases, J shed 4 bases, and the junction held 6 bases outside the gene matches. The CDR3 spans 15 residues. Germline V CDR1 and CDR2: SGHAT, FQNNGV.

The genes are TRBV29-1 and TRBJ2-1; 8 nucleotides line up with TRBD2. The CDR3 spans 15 residues. V lost 4 bases, J lost 1 base, and 6 bases stayed unmatched. Germline V lookup: CDR1 SQVTM, CDR2 ANQGSEA. The CDR3 sequence: CSVVSTSGSYNEQFF. The DNA for the CDR3 is TGCAGCGTTGTTTCTACTAGCGGATCCTACAATGAGCAGTTCTTC.

The V and J genes are TRBV27 and TRBJ2-5, with D perhaps matching TRBD1 (6 bases). The end of the DNA is better explained by TRBJ2-7, so the J call may be wrong. The CDR3 spans 15 residues. Germline values: CDR1 MNHEY, CDR2 SMNVEV (reference sequence). The CDR3 loop reads CASSPSTGGVDEQYF. The CDR3 DNA follows: TGTGCCAGCAGTCCGTCGACAGGTGGAGTGGACGAGCAGTACTTC.

The rearrangement links TRBV27 to TRBJ1-2; D is perhaps TRBD1 (6 bases). Trimming took 3 bases from V and 9 from J, leaving 14 bases between them. The CDR3 extends over 13 amino acids. Germline assignment: CDR1 MNHEY and CDR2 SMNVEV (reference sequence). The CDR3 DNA reads as TGTGCCAGCAGTTTCGGGACACTAATCAGCTACACCTTC. It is translated as CASSFGTLISYTF.

The chain is built from TRBV7-9 and TRBJ2-5; weak D call: TRBD2 (5 bases). The germline gives CDR1 SEHNR, CDR2 FQNEAQ (reference sequence). Between the trimmed V and J ends, which lost 1 base and 4 bases, there was a span of 10 bases. This CDR3 comprises 14 residues. The CDR3: CASSLERSIETQYF. CDR3 DNA sequence: TGTGCCAGCAGCTTAGAGCGGAGCATAGAGACCCAGTACTTC.